What follows is one T cell receptor beta chain and its context. The sample originates from a study of blood T cell repertoires in COVID-19. Overall study: Donors in the United States, Italy and Spain gave samples during acute or convalescent COVID-19.

This CDR3 comprises 15 residues. V lost 5 bases and J lost 2; bases outside the gene matches: 6. Germline V gene sequence: CDR1 SEHNR, CDR2 FQNEAQ (reference sequence). The Seattle patients, enrolled during active infection, were followed longitudinally. Original data processing: Amplified reference gene primers provided the basis for estimating nucleated cell counts. The assay was immunoSEQ multiplex PCR, and TCRdb's table has in-frame clones only and misses some. The DNA gave D and trimming, while V, J and clone size come from that table. The top ten hold approximately 12% of the sample, which has about 280,000 clones, roughly 90% seen once.

This sequence was found in a woman in her twenties or thirties with COVID-19, enrolled during active disease. The sequenced sample consisted of peripheral blood. The chain joins TRBV7-9 to TRBJ2-1; the match to TRBD1 covers 7 bases. This CDR3 reads CASSPRQGTYNEQFF. Written as DNA, the CDR3 is TGTGCCAGCAGCCCTCGACAGGGCACCTACAATGAGCAGTTCTTC.